This is a list of T cell receptor beta chains from one sample in a study of blood T cell repertoires in COVID-19. Sequencing was performed with immunoSEQ multiplex PCR; in TCRdb, only in-frame clones are kept and a portion is missing. The sample has some 150,000 clones; about nine tenths are singletons. The sample taken for sequencing was peripheral blood. These receptors all come from an older woman with active or convalescent COVID-19. Each CDR3 is given with its conserved first and last residue. D genes are given only for firm matches. The size of a clone is reported for some rows only, either as once, few or many, or as a class for expanded clones.

V gene,J gene,D gene,clone size,CDR3 protein,CDR3 DNA
TRBV11-3,TRBJ2-2,.,.,CASSFGRAGELFF,TGTGCCAGCAGTTTTGGGCGGGCCGGGGAGCTGTTTTTT
TRBV5-5,TRBJ2-7,.,.,CASSADRSQGQYF,TGTGCCAGCAGCGCCGACAGGTCCCAGGGGCAGTACTTC
TRBV30,TRBJ1-5,.,few,CAWSRQDNQPQHF,TGTGCCTGGAGTCGACAGGACAATCAGCCCCAGCATTTT
TRBV10-2,TRBJ1-1,TRBD1,.,CASTFDRGGTEAFF,TGCGCCAGCACTTTCGACAGGGGTGGGACTGAAGCTTTCTTT
TRBV6-5,TRBJ2-2,.,.,CASREGATHTGELFF,TGTGCCAGCAGGGAGGGGGCCACCCACACCGGGGAGCTGTTTTTT
TRBV4-1,TRBJ1-5,.,once,CASSWGRSNQPQHF,TGCGCCAGCTCGTGGGGCCGGAGCAATCAGCCCCAGCATTTT
TRBV2,TRBJ2-4,.,once,CASQRGSENIQYF,TGTGCCTCCCAGAGGGGGTCGGAAAACATTCAGTACTTC
TRBV5-1,TRBJ1-1,.,.,CASSSLDSTEAFF,TGCGCCAGCAGTTCACTCGACAGCACTGAAGCTTTCTTT
TRBV29-1,TRBJ1-4,.,.,CSVVPGVGEKLFF,TGCAGCGTTGTGCCGGGGGTTGGTGAAAAACTGTTTTTT
TRBV13,TRBJ1-6,TRBD1,.,CASSLGTGGKSPLHF,TGTGCCAGCAGCTTAGGTACAGGGGGCAAATCACCCCTCCACTTT
TRBV11-2,TRBJ2-2,.,.,CASSLVYSNTGELFF,TGTGCCAGCAGCTTAGTCTACAGCAACACCGGGGAGCTGTTTTTT
TRBV19,TRBJ1-1,TRBD1,.,CATTGETEAFF,TGTGCCACCACAGGGGAAACTGAAGCTTTCTTT
TRBV5-4,TRBJ2-7,TRBD2,.,CASSLVGGGSYEQYF,TGTGCCAGCAGCTTGGTCGGGGGGGGCTCCTACGAGCAGTACTTC
TRBV27,TRBJ1-4,.,once,CASSSQGLEANEKLFF,TGTGCCAGCAGTTCTCAGGGCCTAGAAGCTAATGAAAAACTGTTTTTT